These 9 T cell receptor beta chains share one sample of origin, sequenced in a study of CD8 T cell repertoires and HIV-1 epitope variants. TCRdb's copy holds only in-frame clones and misses some; the assay was immunoSEQ multiplex PCR. The sample carries a few thousand clones, approximately 65% recorded once. Their target antigens are unknown. Sequencing was performed on cultured CD8+ T cells derived from PBMCs. The receptors were gathered from a male donor with HIV.

The chain joins TRBV4-3 to TRBJ2-6, with 9 bases fitting TRBD1. This CDR3 region has 16 residues. J was trimmed by 0 bases and V by 3 bases; bases with no gene match: 0. Germline loops: CDR1 LGHNA, CDR2 YSLEER. DNA for the CDR3: TGCGCCAGCAGCCAGACAGGGGGCTCTGGGGCCAACGTCCTGACTTTC. This sequence encodes CASSQTGGSGANVLTF.

Written as DNA, the CDR3 is TGTGCCAGCAGCTTAGCGGGAGTGCGAGAGCAGTACTTC. Its translation: CASSLAGVREQYF. The genes are TRBV7-6 and TRBJ2-5, with D possibly being TRBD2 (5 bases). The CDR3 sequence is 13 residues long. CDR1 and CDR2 (germline): SGHVS, FNYEAQ. V was trimmed by 0 bases and J by 11 bases, leaving 13 bases between them.

The V gene is TRBV9, the J gene TRBJ2-5; 11 bases are shared with TRBD1. The J call may not be correct, given that the DNA end is closer to TRBJ2-7. The germline V gene has CDR1 SGDLS and CDR2 YYNGEE. CDR3 length: 14 amino acids. The chain's CDR3 is CASSRTGGGDEQYF. CDR3 sequence (DNA): TGTGCCAGCAGCCGGACAGGGGGCGGCGACGAGCAGTACTTC.

This chain connects TRBV12-5 to TRBJ2-3; D unclear. Trimming removed 2 bases from V and 5 bases from J, with 8 bases in between. Per germline, CDR1 LGHNT and CDR2 FRNRAP. The CDR3 is 13 residues long. CDR3 sequence reads: CASGLLLEDTQYF. CDR3 nucleotide sequence: TGTGCTAGTGGTTTGTTACTGGAAGATACGCAGTATTTT.

A few counts support this clone. J is TRBJ1-3 and V is TRBV7-8; 7 bases fit TRBD1. Germline assignment: CDR1 SGHVS and CDR2 FQNEAQ. The CDR3 covers 12 residues. V lost 11 bases to trimming and J lost 8 bases; unmatched junction nucleotides: 9. CDR3 region: CAGGLTGDTIYF. In DNA, the CDR3 is TGTGCCGGAGGTTTAACAGGGGACACCATATATTTT. Complete variable domain (other parts from reference TRBV7-8 and TRBJ1-3): GAGVSQSPRYKVAKRGQDVALRCDPISGHVSLFWYQQALGQGPEFLTYFQNEAQLDKSGLPSDRFFAERPEGSVSTLKIQRTQQEDSAVYLCAGGLTGDTIYFGEGSWLTVV.

The chain uses TRBV8-2 and TRBJ2-6. TRBV8-2 is classified as a pseudogene. The CDR3 loop spans 15 amino acids. The CDR3, as DNA: TGTGGCAGTATGCTAACACAAAGTCGGGCCAACGTCCTGACTTTC. Encoded protein: CGSMLTQSRANVLTF.

This clone was detected only a few times. V gene TRBV4-1 combines with J gene TRBJ2-7; perhaps D is TRBD1 or TRBD2 (6 bases each). V was cut by 4 bases and J by 5 bases, with 15 bases left in between. The CDR3 extends over 14 amino acids. The germline gives CDR1 MGHRA, CDR2 YSYEKL. The CDR3 sequence is CASSRGGLADEQYF. CDR3 nucleotide sequence: TGCGCCAGCAGCCGAGGGGGGCTAGCTGACGAGCAGTACTTC.

CDR3 loop: CASRSYQGGTEAFF. The CDR3 DNA reads as TGTGCCAGCAGGTCCTACCAGGGGGGGACTGAAGCTTTCTTT. The chain carries TRBV6-5 and TRBJ1-1, with 7 bases matching TRBD1. Germline CDR1 reads MNHEY; CDR2 reads SVGAGI. CDR3 length equals 14 residues. V gave up 6 bases and J gave up 5 bases; unmatched junction bases: 9.

Turning to this clone: At one of its ends the junction is not consistent with the germline gene, which may arise from a read error. The V call is TRBV5-6, the J call TRBJ2-2; TRBD1 is a possible D gene (5 bases). The CDR3 loop spans 13 amino acids. In germline, CDR1 is SGHDT, CDR2 YYEEEE. The CDR3 loop reads CASSLADTGELFF. CDR3 bases: TGTGCCAGCAGCTTGGCGGACACAGGGGAGCTGTTTTTT.